Each of the 5 T cell receptor beta chains below was sequenced from the same sample in a study of radiation and T cells in renal cell carcinoma (dated by TCRdb to 2020 to 2022). The library relied on the immunoSEQ multiplex PCR assay. TCRdb holds this immuneACCESS table with in-frame rearrangements only. Some clones are missing; in checked studies, unresolved V genes explain under half, and the rest has no known cause. This sample lists more than 75,000 clones; approximately 86% were detected once. 22% of the sample goes to the ten largest clones. This specimen's time point label, interpreted: blood 2 weeks post-SBRT. What the treatment or condition label conveys for this sample: 15 Gy SBRT to primary tumor, nephrectomy 4 weeks later. Sequencing was performed on blood, taken from a patient whose treatment included radiotherapy and nephrectomy. The receptors come from a woman between 45 and 65 years old with renal cell carcinoma.

This clone was found once. The chain couples TRBV4-3 to TRBJ1-2, with a possible D match to TRBD1 (5 bases). Trimming shortened V by 0 bases and J by 4 bases, and 15 bases separated the two germline ends. The CDR3 loop spans 16 amino acids. Germline V gene data show CDR1 as LGHNA and CDR2 as YSLEER. CDR3 DNA: TGCGCCAGCAGCCAAGATTTGGCAGGGACGACCTATGGCTACACCTTC. Protein product: CASSQDLAGTTYGYTF.

The chain joins TRBV19 to TRBJ2-2; D is ambiguous. From germline, CDR1 is LNHDA and CDR2 SQIVND (reference sequence). The CDR3 is made up of 15 amino acids. Trimming removed 1 base at V and 6 bases at J, with 12 bases between. This CDR3 is CASSIAGEAAGELFF. The DNA of the CDR3 is TGTGCCAGTAGTATAGCCGGCGAGGCCGCCGGGGAGCTGTTTTTT. Based on the CDR3 plus reference TRBV19 and TRBJ2-2, the full variable domain is DGGITQSPKYLFRKEGQNVTLSCEQNLNHDAMYWYRQDPGQGLRLIYYSQIVNDFQKGDIAEGYSVSREKKESFPLTVTSAQKNPTAFYLCASSIAGEAAGELFFGEGSRLTVL.

This clone was seen more than once but under ten times. V gene TRBV11-2 combines with J gene TRBJ2-6, with D unclear. The V and J ends lost 5 bases and 0 bases respectively, with 8 bases between them. The CDR3 covers 15 residues. CDR1 is SGHAT and CDR2 is FQNNGV in the germline V gene. The CDR3 DNA sequence: TGTGCCAGCAGCGGTCGCCTCTCTGGGGCCAACGTCCTGACTTTC. Its translation: CASSGRLSGANVLTF.

V gene TRBV19 combines with J gene TRBJ2-1; D might be TRBD2 (5 bases). This CDR3 comprises 16 residues. Trimming took 5 bases from V and 4 from J, leaving 18 bases between them. Germline V CDR1 and CDR2: LNHDA, SQIVND (reference sequence). The CDR3 nucleotides read TGTGCCAGTAGTGAGGACTCCCGTTCGGGGTACAATGAGCAGTTCTTC. Its protein is CASSEDSRSGYNEQFF.

This clone was found once. The chain has TRBV7-2 and TRBJ2-3, with 10 nucleotides matching TRBD2. The trim removed 1 base at V and 1 base at J, leaving 2 bases unmatched. This CDR3 comprises 16 residues. CDR1 is SGHTA, CDR2 FQGNSA, per germline. CDR3 region: CASSLDLAGGTDTQYF. DNA of the CDR3: TGTGCCAGCAGCTTAGATCTAGCGGGAGGCACAGATACGCAGTATTTT.